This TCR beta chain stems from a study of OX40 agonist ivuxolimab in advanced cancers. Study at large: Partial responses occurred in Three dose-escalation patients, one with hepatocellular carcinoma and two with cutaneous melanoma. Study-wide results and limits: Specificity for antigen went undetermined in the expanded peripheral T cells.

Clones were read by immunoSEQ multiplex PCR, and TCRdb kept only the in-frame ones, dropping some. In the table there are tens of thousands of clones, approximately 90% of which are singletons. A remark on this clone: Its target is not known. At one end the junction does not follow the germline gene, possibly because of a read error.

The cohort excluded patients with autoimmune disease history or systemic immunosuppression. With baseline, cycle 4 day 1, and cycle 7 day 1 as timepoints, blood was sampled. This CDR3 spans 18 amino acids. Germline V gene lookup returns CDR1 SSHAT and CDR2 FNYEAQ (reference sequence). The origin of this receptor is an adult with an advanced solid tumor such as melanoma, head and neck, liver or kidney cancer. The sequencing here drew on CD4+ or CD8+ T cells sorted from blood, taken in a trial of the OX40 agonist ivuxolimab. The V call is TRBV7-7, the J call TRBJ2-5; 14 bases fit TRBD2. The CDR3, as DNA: TGTGCTAGCAGCTTTTCGGCCGGGACTAGCGGGGGCCAATGGACCCAGTACTTC. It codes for CASSFSAGTSGGQWTQYF.